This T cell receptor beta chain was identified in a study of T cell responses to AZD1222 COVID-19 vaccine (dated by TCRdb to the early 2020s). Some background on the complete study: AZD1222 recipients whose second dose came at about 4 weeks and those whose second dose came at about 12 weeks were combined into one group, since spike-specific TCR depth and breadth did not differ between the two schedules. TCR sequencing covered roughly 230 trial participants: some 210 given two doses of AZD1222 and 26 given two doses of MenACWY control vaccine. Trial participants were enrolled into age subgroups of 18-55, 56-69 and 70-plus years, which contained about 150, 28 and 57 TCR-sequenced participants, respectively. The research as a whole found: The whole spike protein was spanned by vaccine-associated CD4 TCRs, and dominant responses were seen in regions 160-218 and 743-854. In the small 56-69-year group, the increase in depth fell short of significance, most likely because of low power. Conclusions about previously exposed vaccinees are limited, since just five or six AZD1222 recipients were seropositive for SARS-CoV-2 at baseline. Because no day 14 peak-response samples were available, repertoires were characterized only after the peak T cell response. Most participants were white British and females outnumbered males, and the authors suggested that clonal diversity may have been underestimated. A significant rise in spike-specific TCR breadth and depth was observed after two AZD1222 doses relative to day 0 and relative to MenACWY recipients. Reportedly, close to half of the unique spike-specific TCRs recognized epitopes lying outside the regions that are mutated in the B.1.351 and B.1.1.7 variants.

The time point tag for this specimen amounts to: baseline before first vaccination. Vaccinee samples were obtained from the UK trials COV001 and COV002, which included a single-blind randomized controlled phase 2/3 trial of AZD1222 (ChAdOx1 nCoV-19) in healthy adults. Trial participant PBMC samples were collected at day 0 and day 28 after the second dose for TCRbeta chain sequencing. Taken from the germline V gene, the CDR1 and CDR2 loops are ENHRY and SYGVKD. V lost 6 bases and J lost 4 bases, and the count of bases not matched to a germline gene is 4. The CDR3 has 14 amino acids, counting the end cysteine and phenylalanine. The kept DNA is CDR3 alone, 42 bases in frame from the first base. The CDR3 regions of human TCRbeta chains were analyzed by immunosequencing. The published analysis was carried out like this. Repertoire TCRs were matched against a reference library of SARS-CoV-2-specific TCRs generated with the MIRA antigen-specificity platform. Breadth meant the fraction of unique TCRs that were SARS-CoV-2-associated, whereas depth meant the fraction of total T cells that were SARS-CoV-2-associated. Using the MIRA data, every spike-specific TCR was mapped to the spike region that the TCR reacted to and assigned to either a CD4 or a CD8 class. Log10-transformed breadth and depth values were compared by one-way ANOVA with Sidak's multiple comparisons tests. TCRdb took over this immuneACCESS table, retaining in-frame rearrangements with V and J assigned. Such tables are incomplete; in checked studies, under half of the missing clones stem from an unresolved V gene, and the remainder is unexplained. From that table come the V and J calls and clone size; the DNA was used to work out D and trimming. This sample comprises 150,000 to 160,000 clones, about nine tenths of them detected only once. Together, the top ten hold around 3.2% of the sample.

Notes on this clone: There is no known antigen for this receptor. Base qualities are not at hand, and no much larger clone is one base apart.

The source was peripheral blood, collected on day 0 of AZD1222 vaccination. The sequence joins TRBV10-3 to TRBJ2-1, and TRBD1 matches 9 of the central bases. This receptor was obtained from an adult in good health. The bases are TGTGCCATCAGCCACAGGGGGCAGTACAATGAGCAGTTCTTC. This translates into CAISHRGQYNEQFF.